The 18 T cell receptor beta chains given below trace back to one sample, sequenced in a study of blood T cell repertoires in COVID-19. Assay used: immunoSEQ multiplex PCR; TCRdb lists only in-frame clones, some missing. The table shows under 200,000 clones, with more than 85% occurring only once. The sample comprised peripheral blood. The receptors here all came from a man aged 50 to 60 with acute or convalescent COVID-19.

The chain carries TRBV10-3 and TRBJ2-1; D possibly corresponds to TRBD2 (5 bases). The CDR3 spans 13 residues. CDR1 is ENHRY and CDR2 is SYGVKD in the germline V gene. The V end was cut by 3 bases, the J end by 5 bases, with 8 bases between. DNA of the CDR3: TGTGCCATCAGTGATGGACTCAACAATGAGCAGTTCTTC. Translating it yields CAISDGLNNEQFF.

This clone was seen only once. The CDR3 sequence is CASSPQGASGQFF. Written as DNA, the CDR3 is TGTGCCAGCAGCCCACAGGGGGCGAGTGGTCAGTTCTTC. This chain joins TRBV11-2 and TRBJ2-1; TRBD1 aligns across 9 bases. The germline CDR1 and CDR2 sequences are SGHAT and FQNNGV. V shed 5 bases, J shed 13 bases, and the junction held 9 bases outside the gene matches. The CDR3 is made up of 13 amino acids.

This chain connects TRBV28 to TRBJ1-5; possible D gene TRBD1, 6 bases. The CDR3 totals 13 residues. Germline CDR1 and CDR2: MDHEN and SYDVKM. V lost 2 bases and J lost 6, with 8 bases in between. The chain's CDR3 is CASSLTGTQPQHF. In DNA form, the CDR3 reads TGTGCCAGCAGTTTAACAGGGACTCAGCCCCAGCATTTT.

This clone was detected only once. V is TRBV6-5 and J is TRBJ2-5; TRBD2 is a possible D gene (6 bases). Germline CDR1 is MNHEY and CDR2 is SVGAGI. V was trimmed by 0 bases and J by 1 base, leaving 12 bases between them. CDR3 length: 16 residues. The CDR3 protein is CASSYSRRGRQETQYF. Here the CDR3 DNA reads TGTGCCAGCAGTTACTCCCGGCGGGGCCGCCAAGAGACCCAGTACTTC.

This clone was seen just once. The chain couples TRBV18 to TRBJ2-4; D possibly corresponds to TRBD2 (5 bases). Germline lookup yields CDR1 KGHSH and CDR2 LQKENI. This CDR3 contains 12 residues. V was shortened by 2 bases and J by 8 bases, with 7 bases between the two germline ends. The chain's CDR3 is CASSPWGDIQYF. The CDR3 nucleotides are TGTGCCAGCTCACCATGGGGAGACATTCAGTACTTC.

The DNA for the CDR3 is TGTGCCAGCAGCCCCCGGACTAGCGATGAGCAGTTCTTC. This codes for CASSPRTSDEQFF. J is TRBJ2-1 and V is TRBV9; 9 bases are a match to TRBD2. V lost 4 bases, J lost 8 bases, and 4 bases stayed unmatched. The germline V gene has CDR1 SGDLS and CDR2 YYNGEE. The CDR3 runs 13 residues.

The chain is built from TRBV6-2 or TRBV6-3 and TRBJ1-2, with 10 bases fitting TRBD1. The CDR3 sequence is 13 residues long. Germline loops: CDR1 MNHEY, CDR2 SVGEGT. V was clipped by 6 bases and J by 7 bases; unmatched bases: 5. The CDR3 loop reads CASSGGTGAGYTF. CDR3 coding DNA: TGTGCCAGCAGCGGCGGGACAGGGGCTGGCTACACCTTC.

The chain combines TRBV6-5 with TRBJ1-5, with 9 positions matching TRBD1. V dropped 5 bases and J dropped 3; count of bases not matched to a gene: 5. CDR1 is MNHEY and CDR2 is SVGAGI in the germline V gene. This CDR3 is built from 15 residues. This chain's CDR3 is CASSQGTGTNQPQHF. CDR3 DNA sequence: TGTGCCAGCAGTCAGGGGACAGGGACCAATCAGCCCCAGCATTTT.

This chain links TRBV27 with TRBJ2-2; D might be TRBD2 (6 bases). Germline V CDR1 and CDR2: MNHEY, SMNVEV (reference sequence). V was shortened by 6 bases and J by 2 bases, with 13 bases between the two germline ends. The CDR3 is 15 residues long. The CDR3 DNA reads TGTGCCAGCAGCCAAGGGACTTTTAACACCGGGGAGCTGTTTTTT. Translating gives CASSQGTFNTGELFF.

This sequence joins TRBV27 and TRBJ2-7; 7 bases line up with TRBD1. This CDR3 has 13 residues. The germline V gene has CDR1 MNHEY and CDR2 SMNVEV (reference sequence). V lost 5 bases, J lost 5 bases, and 6 bases stayed unmatched. CDR3 in amino acids: CASSPTGVNEQYV. Here the CDR3 DNA reads TGTGCCAGCAGTCCTACAGGGGTAAACGAGCAGTACGTC.

The rearrangement joins TRBV7-9 to TRBJ1-3; 10 positions match TRBD1. The CDR3 covers 16 residues. CDR1 is SEHNR, CDR2 FQNEAQ, per germline (reference sequence). The V segment lost 5 bases and the J segment 4 bases; nucleotides outside the gene matches: 8. The DNA for the CDR3 is TGTGCCAGCAGCACCAGACAGGGGGCGCGGGGAAACACCATATATTTT. Translating it yields CASSTRQGARGNTIYF. Full variable domain (missing parts from reference TRBV7-9 and TRBJ1-3): DTGVSQNPRHKITKRGQNVTFRCDPISEHNRLYWYRQTLGQGPEFLTYFQNEAQLEKSRLLSDRFSAERPKGSFSTLEIQRTEQGDSAMYLCASSTRQGARGNTIYFGEGSWLTVV.

This chain connects TRBV5-1 to TRBJ1-2; TRBD1 aligns across 7 bases. Per germline, CDR1 SGHRS and CDR2 YFSETQ. This CDR3 is built from 15 residues. V was clipped by 4 bases and J by 8 bases; unmatched bases: 14. CDR3 sequence: CASSPNQGDYVGYTF. The CDR3 nucleotides read TGCGCCAGCAGCCCCAATCAGGGGGATTATGTCGGCTACACCTTC. Full variable domain (remainder filled in from reference TRBV5-1 and TRBJ1-2): KAGVTQTPRYLIKTRGQQVTLSCSPISGHRSVSWYQQTPGQGLQFLFEYFSETQRNKGNFPGRFSGRQFSNSRSEMNVSTLELGDSALYLCASSPNQGDYVGYTFGSGTRLTVV.

V usage is TRBV27 and J usage is TRBJ2-1, with D possibly TRBD1 on 6 matching bases. Trimming left V 10 bases short and J 7 bases short, with 29 bases between. This CDR3 is built from 17 residues. CDR1 is MNHEY and CDR2 is SMNVEV in the germline V gene (reference sequence). The CDR3 protein is CAILYLNQGTGQNEQFF. CDR3 in DNA: TGTGCCATCCTCTATCTAAACCAGGGAACAGGGCAGAATGAGCAGTTCTTC.

This chain uses TRBV6-6 with TRBJ2-6; no clear D. V was pared by 0 bases and J by 4 bases, with 7 bases between. Germline CDR1 and CDR2: MNHNY and SVGAGI (reference sequence). The CDR3 loop spans 15 amino acids. In DNA form, the CDR3 reads TGTGCCAGCAGTTACTCCGGTTTCGGGGCCAACGTCCTGACTTTC. Translating gives CASSYSGFGANVLTF.

The V and J genes are TRBV30 and TRBJ1-4; perhaps TRBD1 as D (5 bases). This CDR3 comprises 16 residues. Germline CDR1 reads GTSNPN; CDR2 reads SVGIG (reference sequence). The V and J ends lost 0 bases and 5 bases respectively, with 16 bases between them. In DNA form, the CDR3 reads TGTGCCTGGAGTGTACCCCTCTCTCGACAGAATGAAAAACTGTTTTTT. Protein: CAWSVPLSRQNEKLFF.

The V gene is TRBV7-9, the J gene TRBJ1-6; TRBD1 aligns across 7 bases. Germline V gene sequence: CDR1 SEHNR, CDR2 FQNEAQ (reference sequence). J lost 8 bases, V lost 5 bases, and 9 bases had no gene match. The CDR3 loop spans 15 amino acids. For the CDR3, the DNA is TGTGCCAGCAGCAAGACAGGGTCCTACTATTCACCCCTCCACTTT. Translated, it gives CASSKTGSYYSPLHF.

The V and J genes are TRBV19 and TRBJ2-2; D is unclear. CDR1 LNHDA and CDR2 SQIVND come from the germline V gene (reference sequence). V was cut by 4 bases and J by 5 bases, with 8 bases left in between. CDR3 length: 13 amino acids. CDR3 residues: CASSTWQTGELFF. In DNA, the CDR3 is TGTGCCAGTAGTACGTGGCAGACCGGGGAGCTGTTTTTT.

The chain couples TRBV7-9 to TRBJ1-2; tentative D call: TRBD1 (5 bases). The CDR3 is 17 residues long. Per germline, CDR1 SEHNR and CDR2 FQNEAQ (reference sequence). V dropped 5 bases and J dropped 7 bases, with 26 bases sitting between them. The CDR3 loop is CASSQDQTDTFVRGYTF. In DNA form, the CDR3 reads TGTGCCAGCAGCCAGGACCAGACAGACACTTTTGTCCGTGGCTACACCTTC.